The sequence of this TCR beta chain was determined in a study of blood T cell repertoires in COVID-19. Whole-study context: Whether acute or convalescent, the COVID-19 samples came from the United States, Italy and Spain. T cells, B-cell-depleted T cells, or PBMCs provided the cDNA or gDNA that served as material.

The authors' processing: Nucleated cell number was recorded as an estimate derived from reference gene primer amplification. Sequenced by immunoSEQ multiplex PCR; TCRdb stores in-frame clones only, minus some. The V and J calls and the clone size are those of that table, but D and trimming were determined from the DNA. The sample has 440,000 or so clones, about 89% seen once. In Seattle, patients joined the study during active infection and were tracked longitudinally. The germline gives CDR1 SGHRS, CDR2 YFSETQ. The V end was cut by 4 bases, the J end by 3 bases, with 14 bases between. The CDR3 sequence is 14 residues long.

The clonotype was recovered from a woman aged 40 to 50 with COVID-19, enrolled during active disease. This chain links TRBV5-1 with TRBJ2-7, with TRBD1 as a possible D gene (7 bases). The specimen was peripheral blood. CDR3 in amino acids: CASSLEGQRYEQYF. In nucleotides, the CDR3 is TGCGCCAGCAGCCTGGAGGGACAGCGCTACGAGCAGTACTTC.